What follows is one T cell receptor beta chain and its context. The V segment lost 7 bases and the J segment 5 bases; nucleotides outside the gene matches: 8. The CDR3 has 14 amino acids. Germline V CDR1 and CDR2: LNHDA, SQIVND (reference sequence). The authors' processing: By means of reference gene primer amplification, nucleated cell counts were estimated. Sequencing used immunoSEQ multiplex PCR; TCRdb keeps in-frame clones, though not all of them. V and J calls and clone size are as listed in that table; D and trimming were resolved from the DNA. The sample lists 95,000 to 120,000 clones, over 75% seen once, with 8% to 9% in the top ten. The data originate from a study of blood T cell repertoires in COVID-19. At the level of the study: Sites in the United States, Italy and Spain provided acute and convalescent COVID-19 samples.

This sequence was found in a woman between 65 and 79 years old who had recovered from COVID-19. This chain links TRBV19 with TRBJ1-5; 7 positions match TRBD1. Sequenced sample: peripheral blood. In DNA, the CDR3 is TGTGCCAGTACTCCAGACAGGGCCGATCAGCCCCAGCATTTT. Amino acid sequence: CASTPDRADQPQHF.